A single sample is the source of the 3 T cell receptor beta chains below, sequenced in a study of T-cell memory formation after mild COVID-19. In TCRdb, the 5' RACE reads were re-called with MiXCR into one record per CDR3 protein. The sample lists approximately 390,000 distinct CDR3 sequences; 15% to 20% were seen once. Sequenced: PBMCs or a T cell subset sorted from them (not recorded which). The receptors stem from a man younger than 35 who had mild COVID-19 (a few samples of this study predate the infection). Cell type and time point are not known.

V usage is TRBV7-2 and J usage is TRBJ1-6; 7 nucleotides line up with TRBD1. Germline values: CDR1 SGHTA, CDR2 FQGNSA. This CDR3 contains 15 residues. J gave up 5 bases and V 4 bases, and 5 bases lay outside the gene matches. In DNA, the CDR3 is TGTGCCAGCAGCTCTCAACAGGGGCATAATTCACCCCTCCACTTT. Residues: CASSSQQGHNSPLHF.

The V and J genes are TRBV15 and TRBJ2-1; 10 bases are shared with TRBD2. The CDR3 loop spans 15 amino acids. Trimming took 5 bases from V and 12 from J; bases not matched to a gene: 13. Germline V gene lookup returns CDR1 LNHNV and CDR2 YYDKDF (reference sequence). The CDR3 reads CATSSRLAGHKRQFF. DNA of the CDR3: TGTGCCACCAGCTCCCGACTAGCGGGCCACAAGCGGCAGTTCTTC.

The V gene is TRBV4-1, the J gene TRBJ2-1; D is possibly TRBD2 (7 bases). CDR1 and CDR2 (germline): MGHRA, YSYEKL. The CDR3 totals 17 residues. Trimming took off 1 base at V and 8 bases at J, with 21 bases between the two ends. The CDR3 nucleotides are TGCGCCAGCAGCCAAGGACGGGGGGCATTGGCGTTCGATGAGCAGTTCTTC. Its translation is CASSQGRGALAFDEQFF.